This T cell receptor beta chain was profiled in a study of PD-L1 blockade in urothelial cancer. Using immunoSEQ multiplex PCR, the repertoire was profiled, and TCRdb retains in-frame clones only, with some absent. This sample has under 70,000 clones, with 80% to 90% found just once. Noted time point: pretreatment peripheral blood. V lost 0 bases, J lost 6 bases, and 8 bases stayed unmatched. The CDR3 runs 15 residues. Germline V gene data show CDR1 as SGHAT and CDR2 as FQNNGV. This sequence was found in a man in his 70s with urothelial cancer. The sample consisted of PBMCs, taken around atezolizumab (anti-PD-L1) treatment. The chain couples TRBV11-2 to TRBJ2-7; 7 bases fit TRBD2. CDR3 DNA: TGTGCCAGCAGCTTAGAGTGGGGTCGCGGGGGCGAGCAGTACTTC. Its translation: CASSLEWGRGGEQYF. The full variable domain, completed using reference TRBV11-2 and TRBJ2-7, is EAGVAQSPRYKIIEKRQSVAFWCNPISGHATLYWYQQILGQGPKLLIQFQNNGVVDDSQLPKDRFSAERLKGVDSTLKIQPAKLEDSAVYLCASSLEWGRGGEQYFGPGTRLTVT.